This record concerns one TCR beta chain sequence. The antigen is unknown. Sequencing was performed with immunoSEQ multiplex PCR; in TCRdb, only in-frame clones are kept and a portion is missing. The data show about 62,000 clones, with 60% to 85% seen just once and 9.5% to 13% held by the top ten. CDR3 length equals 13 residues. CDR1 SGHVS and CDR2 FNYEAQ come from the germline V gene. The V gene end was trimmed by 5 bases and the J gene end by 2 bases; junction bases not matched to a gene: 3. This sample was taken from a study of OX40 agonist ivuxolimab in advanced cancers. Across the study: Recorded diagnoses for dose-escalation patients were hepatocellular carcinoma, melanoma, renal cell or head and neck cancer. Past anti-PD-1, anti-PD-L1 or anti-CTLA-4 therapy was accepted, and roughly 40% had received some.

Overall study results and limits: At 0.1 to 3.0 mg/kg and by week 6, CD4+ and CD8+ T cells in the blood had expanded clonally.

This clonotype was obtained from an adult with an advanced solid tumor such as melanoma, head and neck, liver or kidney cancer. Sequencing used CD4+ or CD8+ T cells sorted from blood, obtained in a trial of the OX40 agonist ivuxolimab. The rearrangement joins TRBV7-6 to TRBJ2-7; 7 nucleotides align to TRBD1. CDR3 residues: CASSPDRAYEQYF. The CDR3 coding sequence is TGTGCCAGCAGCCCTGACAGGGCCTACGAGCAGTACTTC.